This TCR beta chain was retrieved from a study of CD8 T cells in Susac syndrome. TCR beta from blood CD8+ and CD4+ T cells was sequenced. Germline V gene data show CDR1 as SEHNR and CDR2 as FQNEAQ (reference sequence). V lost 5 bases, J lost 0 bases, and 10 bases stayed unmatched. The length of the CDR3 is 17 residues. The authors reverse transcribed about 0.45 to 1 ug RNA with random hexamers. TCRdb re-analysed the immunoSEQ multiplex PCR reads in MiXCR, keeping a single row per CDR3 protein. The sample carries about 130,000 distinct CDR3 sequences, around 94% recorded once. V usage is TRBV7-9 and J usage is TRBJ1-3, with 7 positions matching TRBD1. Specimen: CD4+ T cells from PBMCs. The clonotype was recovered from a human donor with multiple sclerosis. The DNA of the CDR3 is TGTGCCAGCAGCGCGCGGACAGGATTGCGCTCTGGAAACACCATATATTTT. Amino acid sequence: CASSARTGLRSGNTIYF. The full variable domain, rest sourced from reference TRBV7-9 and TRBJ1-3, is DTGVSQNPRHKITKRGQNVTFRCDPISEHNRLYWYRQTLGQGPEFLTYFQNEAQLEKSRLLSDRFSAERPKGSFSTLEIQRTEQGDSAMYLCASSARTGLRSGNTIYFGEGSWLTVV.